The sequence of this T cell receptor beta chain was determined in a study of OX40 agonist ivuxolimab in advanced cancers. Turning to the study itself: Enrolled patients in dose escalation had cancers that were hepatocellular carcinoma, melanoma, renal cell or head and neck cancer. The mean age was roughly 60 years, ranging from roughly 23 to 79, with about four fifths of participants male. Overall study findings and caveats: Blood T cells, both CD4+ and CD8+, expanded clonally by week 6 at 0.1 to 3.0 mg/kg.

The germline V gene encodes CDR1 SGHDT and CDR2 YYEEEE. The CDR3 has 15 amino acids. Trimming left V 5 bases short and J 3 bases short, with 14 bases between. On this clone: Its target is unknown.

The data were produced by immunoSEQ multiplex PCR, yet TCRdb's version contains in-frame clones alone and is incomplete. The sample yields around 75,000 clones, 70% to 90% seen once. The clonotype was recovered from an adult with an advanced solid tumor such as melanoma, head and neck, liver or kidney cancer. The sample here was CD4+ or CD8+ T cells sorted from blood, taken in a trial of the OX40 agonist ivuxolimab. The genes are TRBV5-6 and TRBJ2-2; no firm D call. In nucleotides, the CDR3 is TGTGCCAGCAGGACGGACCGTGCGGACACCGGGGAGCTGTTTTTT. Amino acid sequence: CASRTDRADTGELFF.